The source of this T cell receptor (beta chain) is a study of blood T cells in healthy people across ages. The study's findings and limits: With age, beta diversity per million T cells declined roughly linearly, significantly by around 43.

This clonotype was observed a handful of times. Its antigen remains unidentified. Germline assignment: CDR1 LGHNT and CDR2 FRNRAP. The CDR3 length is 16 residues. Primers used in a second PCR of about 6 to 11 cycles were a sample-barcoded 5' primer and a J-beta primer mix. TCRdb independently ran MiXCR on the 5' RACE reads; one entry per CDR3 protein. This table holds about 570,000 distinct CDR3 sequences, about 25% found once. These data were also filed under a second study, of T cells of mothers and their children. That report adds: Amplification in the second PCR used the M1S primer, which added sample barcodes and 2-4 random nucleotides.

The source of this sequence is a boy aged 2 to 9 in good health. Sequencing was performed on blood. The chain couples TRBV12-5 to TRBJ2-5; 10 bases are shared with TRBD1. The better agreement between TRBJ2-7 and the DNA end casts doubt on the J call. The CDR3 loop is CASGTLDRGLFYEQYF. DNA for the CDR3: TGTGCTAGCGGGACACTAGACAGGGGGCTGTTCTACGAGCAGTACTTC.